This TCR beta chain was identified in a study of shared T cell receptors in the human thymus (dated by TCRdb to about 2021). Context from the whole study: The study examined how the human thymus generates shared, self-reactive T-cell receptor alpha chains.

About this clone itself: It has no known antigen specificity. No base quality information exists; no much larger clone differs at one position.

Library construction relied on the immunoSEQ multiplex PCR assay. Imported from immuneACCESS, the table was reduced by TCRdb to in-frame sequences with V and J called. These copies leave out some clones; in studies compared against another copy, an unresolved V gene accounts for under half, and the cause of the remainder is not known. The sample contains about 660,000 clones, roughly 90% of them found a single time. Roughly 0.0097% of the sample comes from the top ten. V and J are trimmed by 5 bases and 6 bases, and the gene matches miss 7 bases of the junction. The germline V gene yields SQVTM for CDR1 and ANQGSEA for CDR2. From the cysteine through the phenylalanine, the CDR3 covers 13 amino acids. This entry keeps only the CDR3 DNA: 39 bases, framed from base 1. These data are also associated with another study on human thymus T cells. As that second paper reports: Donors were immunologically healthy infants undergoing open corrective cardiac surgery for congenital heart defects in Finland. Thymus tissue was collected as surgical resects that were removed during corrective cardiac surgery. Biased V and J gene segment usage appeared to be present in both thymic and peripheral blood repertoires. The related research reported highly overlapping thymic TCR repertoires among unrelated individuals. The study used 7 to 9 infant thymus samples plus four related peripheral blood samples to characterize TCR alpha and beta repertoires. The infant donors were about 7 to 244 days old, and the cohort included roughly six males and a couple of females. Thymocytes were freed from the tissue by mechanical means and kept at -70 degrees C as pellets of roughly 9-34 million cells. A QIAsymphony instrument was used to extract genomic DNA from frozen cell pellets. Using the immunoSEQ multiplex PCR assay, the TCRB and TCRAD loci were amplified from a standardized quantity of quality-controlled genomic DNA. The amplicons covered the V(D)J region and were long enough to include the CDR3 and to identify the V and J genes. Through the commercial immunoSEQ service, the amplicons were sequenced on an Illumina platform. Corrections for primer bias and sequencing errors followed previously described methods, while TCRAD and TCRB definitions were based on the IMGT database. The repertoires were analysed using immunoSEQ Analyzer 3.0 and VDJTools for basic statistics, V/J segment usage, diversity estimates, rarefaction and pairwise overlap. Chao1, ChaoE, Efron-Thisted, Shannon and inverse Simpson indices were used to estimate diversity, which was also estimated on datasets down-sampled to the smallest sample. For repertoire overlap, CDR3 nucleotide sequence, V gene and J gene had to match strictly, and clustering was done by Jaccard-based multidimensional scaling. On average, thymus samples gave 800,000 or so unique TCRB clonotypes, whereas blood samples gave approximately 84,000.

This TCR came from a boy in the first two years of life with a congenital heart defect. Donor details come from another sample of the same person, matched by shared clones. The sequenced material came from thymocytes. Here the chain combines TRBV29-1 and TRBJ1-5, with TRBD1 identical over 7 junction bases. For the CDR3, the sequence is CSVSTGEAQPQHF. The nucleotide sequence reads TGCAGCGTTTCAACAGGGGAGGCTCAGCCCCAGCATTTT.